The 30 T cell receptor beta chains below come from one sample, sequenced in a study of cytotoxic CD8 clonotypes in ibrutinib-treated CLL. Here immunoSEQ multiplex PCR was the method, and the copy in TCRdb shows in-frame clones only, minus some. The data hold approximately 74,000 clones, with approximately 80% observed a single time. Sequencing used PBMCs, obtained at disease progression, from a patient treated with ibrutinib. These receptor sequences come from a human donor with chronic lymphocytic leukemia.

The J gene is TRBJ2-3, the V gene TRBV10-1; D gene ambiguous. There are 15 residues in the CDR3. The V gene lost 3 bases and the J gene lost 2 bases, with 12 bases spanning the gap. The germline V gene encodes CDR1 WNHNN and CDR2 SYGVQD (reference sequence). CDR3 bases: TGCGCCAGCAGTGACGGCGTAGGGATCACAGATACGCAGTATTTT. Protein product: CASSDGVGITDTQYF.

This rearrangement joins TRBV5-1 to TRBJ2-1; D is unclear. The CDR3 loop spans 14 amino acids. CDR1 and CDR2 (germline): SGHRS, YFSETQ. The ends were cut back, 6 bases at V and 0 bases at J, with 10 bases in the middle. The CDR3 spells CASNRASSYNEQFF. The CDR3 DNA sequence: TGCGCCAGCAACCGGGCGAGCTCCTACAATGAGCAGTTCTTC.

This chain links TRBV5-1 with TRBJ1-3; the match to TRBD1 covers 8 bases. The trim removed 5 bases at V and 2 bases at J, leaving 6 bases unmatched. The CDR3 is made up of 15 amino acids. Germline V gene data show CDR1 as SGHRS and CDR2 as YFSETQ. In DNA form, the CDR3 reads TGCGCCAGCAGGGCCCAGGGGGCCCCTGGAAACACCATATATTTT. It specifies CASRAQGAPGNTIYF.

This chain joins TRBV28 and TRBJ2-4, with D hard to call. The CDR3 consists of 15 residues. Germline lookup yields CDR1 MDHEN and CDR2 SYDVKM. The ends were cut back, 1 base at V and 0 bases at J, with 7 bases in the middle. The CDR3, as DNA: TGTGCCAGCAGTTTATACTCGGTAGCCAAAAACATTCAGTACTTC. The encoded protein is CASSLYSVAKNIQYF.

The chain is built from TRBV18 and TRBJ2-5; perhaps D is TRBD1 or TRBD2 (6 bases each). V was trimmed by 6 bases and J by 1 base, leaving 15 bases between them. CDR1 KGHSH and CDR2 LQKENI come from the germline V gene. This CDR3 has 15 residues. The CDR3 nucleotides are TGTGCCAGCTCTTACCTGGGGGGCCTCCAAGAGACCCAGTACTTC. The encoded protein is CASSYLGGLQETQYF.

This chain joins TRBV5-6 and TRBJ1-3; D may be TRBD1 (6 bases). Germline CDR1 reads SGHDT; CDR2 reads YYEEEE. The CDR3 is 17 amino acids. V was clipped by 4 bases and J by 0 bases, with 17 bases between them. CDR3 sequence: CASSPGAGAHSGNTIYF. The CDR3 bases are TGTGCCAGCAGCCCTGGAGCGGGGGCCCACTCTGGAAACACCATATATTTT. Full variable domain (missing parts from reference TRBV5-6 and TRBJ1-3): DAGVTQSPTHLIKTRGQQVTLRCSPKSGHDTVSWYQQALGQGPQFIFQYYEEEERQRGNFPDRFSGHQFPNYSSELNVNALLLGDSALYLCASSPGAGAHSGNTIYFGEGSWLTVV.

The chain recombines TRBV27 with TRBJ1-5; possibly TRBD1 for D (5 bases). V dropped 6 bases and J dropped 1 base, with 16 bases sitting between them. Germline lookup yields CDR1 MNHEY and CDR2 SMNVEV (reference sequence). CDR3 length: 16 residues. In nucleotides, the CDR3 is TGTGCCAGCAGAAAAGGGACCGTGGGCAGCAATCAGCCCCAGCATTTT. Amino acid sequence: CASRKGTVGSNQPQHF.

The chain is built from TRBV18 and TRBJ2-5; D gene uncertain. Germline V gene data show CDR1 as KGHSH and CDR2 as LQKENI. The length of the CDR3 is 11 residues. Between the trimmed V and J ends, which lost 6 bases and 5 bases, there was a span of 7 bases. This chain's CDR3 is CASSAMETQYF. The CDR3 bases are TGTGCCAGCTCCGCCATGGAGACCCAGTACTTC.

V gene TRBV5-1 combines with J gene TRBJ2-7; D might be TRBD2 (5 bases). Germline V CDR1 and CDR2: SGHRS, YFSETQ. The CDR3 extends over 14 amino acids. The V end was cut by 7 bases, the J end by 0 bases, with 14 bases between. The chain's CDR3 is CASVATPDSYEQYF. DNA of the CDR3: TGCGCCAGCGTAGCGACTCCCGACTCCTACGAGCAGTACTTC.

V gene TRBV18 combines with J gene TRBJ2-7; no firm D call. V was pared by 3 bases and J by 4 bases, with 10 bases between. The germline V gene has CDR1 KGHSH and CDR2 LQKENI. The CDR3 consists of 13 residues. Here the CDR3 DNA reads TGTGCCAGCTCACCGCCCAGAACTTACGAGCAGTACTTC. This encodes CASSPPRTYEQYF.

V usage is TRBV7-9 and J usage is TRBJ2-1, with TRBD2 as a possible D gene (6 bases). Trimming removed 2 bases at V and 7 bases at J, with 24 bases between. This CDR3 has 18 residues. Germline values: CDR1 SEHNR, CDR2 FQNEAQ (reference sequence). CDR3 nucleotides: TGTGCCAGCAGCTTACCTGGGACTCAGAACCAAAGGGTGAATGAGCAGTTCTTC. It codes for CASSLPGTQNQRVNEQFF.

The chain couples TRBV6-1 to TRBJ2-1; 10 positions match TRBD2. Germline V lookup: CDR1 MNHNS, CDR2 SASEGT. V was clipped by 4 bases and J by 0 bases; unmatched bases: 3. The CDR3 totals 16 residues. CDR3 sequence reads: CASSVAGGLSYNEQFF. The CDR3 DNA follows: TGTGCCAGCAGTGTAGCGGGGGGCCTCTCCTACAATGAGCAGTTCTTC.

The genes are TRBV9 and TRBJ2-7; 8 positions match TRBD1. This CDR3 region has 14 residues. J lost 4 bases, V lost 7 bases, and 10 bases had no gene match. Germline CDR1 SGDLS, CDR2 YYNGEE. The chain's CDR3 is CASGAGQGTYEQYF. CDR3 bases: TGTGCCAGCGGAGCCGGACAGGGCACTTACGAGCAGTACTTC.

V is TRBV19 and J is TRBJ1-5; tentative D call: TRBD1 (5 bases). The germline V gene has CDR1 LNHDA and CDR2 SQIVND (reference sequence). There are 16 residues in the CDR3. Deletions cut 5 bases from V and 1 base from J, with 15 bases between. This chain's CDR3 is CASSLGQGGSNQPQHF. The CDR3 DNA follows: TGTGCCAGTAGTCTCGGGCAGGGAGGAAGCAATCAGCCCCAGCATTTT.

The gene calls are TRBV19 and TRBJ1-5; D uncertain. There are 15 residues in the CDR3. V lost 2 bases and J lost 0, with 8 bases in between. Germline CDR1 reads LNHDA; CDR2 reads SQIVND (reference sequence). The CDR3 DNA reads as TGTGCCAGTAGTATATTGGGAAATAGCAATCAGCCCCAGCATTTT. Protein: CASSILGNSNQPQHF.

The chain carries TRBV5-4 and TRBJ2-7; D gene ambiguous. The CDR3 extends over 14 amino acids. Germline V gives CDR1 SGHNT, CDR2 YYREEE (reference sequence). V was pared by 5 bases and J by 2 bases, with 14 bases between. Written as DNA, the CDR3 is TGTGCCAGCAGACTGGAGTCCGATACCTACGAGCAGTACTTC. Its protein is CASRLESDTYEQYF. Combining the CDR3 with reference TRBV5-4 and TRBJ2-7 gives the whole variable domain ETGVTQSPTHLIKTRGQQVTLRCSSQSGHNTVSWYQQALGQGPQFIFQYYREEENGRGNFPPRFSGLQFPNYSSELNVNALELDDSALYLCASRLESDTYEQYFGPGTRLTVT.

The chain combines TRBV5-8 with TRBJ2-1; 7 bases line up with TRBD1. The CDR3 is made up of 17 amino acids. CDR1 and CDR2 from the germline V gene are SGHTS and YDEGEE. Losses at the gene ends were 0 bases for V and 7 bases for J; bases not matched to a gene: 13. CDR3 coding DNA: TGTGCCAGCAGCTTGGAGTCGGGGACAGCGCTTCGTAATGAGCAGTTCTTC. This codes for CASSLESGTALRNEQFF.

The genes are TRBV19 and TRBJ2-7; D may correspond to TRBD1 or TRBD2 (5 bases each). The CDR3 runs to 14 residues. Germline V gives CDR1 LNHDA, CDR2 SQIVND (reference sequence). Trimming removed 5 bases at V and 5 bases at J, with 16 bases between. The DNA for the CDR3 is TGTGCCAGTAGTTCGCCCGCAGGGACCCACGAGCAGTACTTC. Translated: CASSSPAGTHEQYF.

CDR3: CASSLIHREGFYNEQFF. In DNA, the CDR3 is TGTGCCAGCAGCTTAATTCACCGGGAGGGCTTCTACAATGAGCAGTTCTTC. V gene TRBV11-1 combines with J gene TRBJ2-1; 8 bases match TRBD2. CDR1 and CDR2 from the germline V gene are SGHAT and FQDESV (reference sequence). V trimming: 2 bases; J trimming: 3 bases; junction bases outside the gene matches: 9. The CDR3 length is 17 residues.

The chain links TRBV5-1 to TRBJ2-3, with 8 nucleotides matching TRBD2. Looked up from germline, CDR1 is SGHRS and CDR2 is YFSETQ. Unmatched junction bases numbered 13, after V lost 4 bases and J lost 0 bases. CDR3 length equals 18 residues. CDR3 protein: CASSPGTSSVTSTDTQYF. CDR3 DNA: TGCGCCAGCAGCCCAGGGACTAGTTCAGTAACTAGCACAGATACGCAGTATTTT.

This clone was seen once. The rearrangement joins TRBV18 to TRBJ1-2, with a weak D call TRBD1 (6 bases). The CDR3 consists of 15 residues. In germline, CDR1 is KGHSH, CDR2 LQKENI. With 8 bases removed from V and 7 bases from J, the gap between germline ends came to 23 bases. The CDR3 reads CASQSPAGAGGGYTF. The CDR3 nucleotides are TGTGCCAGCCAATCCCCGGCAGGGGCGGGTGGTGGCTACACCTTC.

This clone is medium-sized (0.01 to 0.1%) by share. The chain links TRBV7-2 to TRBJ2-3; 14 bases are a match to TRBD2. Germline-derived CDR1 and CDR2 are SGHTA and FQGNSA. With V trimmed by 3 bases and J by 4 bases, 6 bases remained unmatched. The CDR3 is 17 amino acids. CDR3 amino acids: CASSFGLAGGFADTQYF. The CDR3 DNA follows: TGTGCCAGCAGCTTCGGACTAGCGGGGGGATTTGCAGATACGCAGTATTTT. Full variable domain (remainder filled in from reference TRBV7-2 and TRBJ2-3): GAGVSQSPSNKVTEKGKDVELRCDPISGHTALYWYRQSLGQGLEFLIYFQGNSAPDKSGLPSDRFSAERTGGSVSTLTIQRTQQEDSAVYLCASSFGLAGGFADTQYFGPGTRLTVL.

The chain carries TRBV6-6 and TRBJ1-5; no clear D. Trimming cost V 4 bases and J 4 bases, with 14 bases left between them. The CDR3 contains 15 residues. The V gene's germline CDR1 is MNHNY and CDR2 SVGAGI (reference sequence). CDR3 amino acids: CASSSLWSSNQPQHF. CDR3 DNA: TGTGCCAGCAGTTCACTATGGTCATCAAATCAGCCCCAGCATTTT.

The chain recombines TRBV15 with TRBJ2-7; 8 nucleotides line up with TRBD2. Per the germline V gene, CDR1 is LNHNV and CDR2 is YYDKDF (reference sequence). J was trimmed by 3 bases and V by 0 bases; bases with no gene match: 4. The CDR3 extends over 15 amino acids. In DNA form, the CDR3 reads TGTGCCACCAGCAGAGAAGCGGGAGTGGACTACGAGCAGTACTTC. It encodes CATSREAGVDYEQYF.

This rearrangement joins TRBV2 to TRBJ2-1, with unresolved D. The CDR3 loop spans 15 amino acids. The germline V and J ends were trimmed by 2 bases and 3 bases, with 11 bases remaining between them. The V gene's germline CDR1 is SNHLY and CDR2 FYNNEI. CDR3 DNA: TGTGCCAGCAGTGAATATGGTGGTGGCTACAATGAGCAGTTCTTC. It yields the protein CASSEYGGGYNEQFF.

CDR3 nucleotides: TGTGCCAGCTCACCATGGGAAGATTTGAACACTGAAGCTTTCTTT. Amino acids: CASSPWEDLNTEAFF. The chain employs TRBV18 and TRBJ1-1; D is unresolved. The ends were cut back, 2 bases at V and 0 bases at J, with 10 bases in the middle. Germline V gene lookup returns CDR1 KGHSH and CDR2 LQKENI. The CDR3 covers 15 residues.

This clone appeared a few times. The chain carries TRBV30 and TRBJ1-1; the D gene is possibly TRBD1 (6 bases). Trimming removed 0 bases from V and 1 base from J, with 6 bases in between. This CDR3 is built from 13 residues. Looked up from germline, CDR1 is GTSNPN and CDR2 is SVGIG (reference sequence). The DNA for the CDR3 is TGTGCCTGGAGTGTACAGGGGAACACTGAAGCTTTCTTT. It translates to CAWSVQGNTEAFF.

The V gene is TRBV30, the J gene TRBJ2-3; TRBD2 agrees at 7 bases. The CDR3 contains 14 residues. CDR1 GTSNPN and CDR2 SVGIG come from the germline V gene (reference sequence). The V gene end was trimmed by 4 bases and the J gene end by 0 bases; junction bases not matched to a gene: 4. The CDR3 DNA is TGTGCCTGGAATCGGGGACTAAGCACAGATACGCAGTATTTT. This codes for CAWNRGLSTDTQYF.

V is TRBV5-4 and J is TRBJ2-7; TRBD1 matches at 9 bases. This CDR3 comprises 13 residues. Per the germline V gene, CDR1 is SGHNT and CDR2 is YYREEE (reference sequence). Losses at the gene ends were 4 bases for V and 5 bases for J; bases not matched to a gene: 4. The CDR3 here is CASSGQGWNEQYF. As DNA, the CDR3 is TGTGCCAGCAGCGGACAGGGGTGGAACGAGCAGTACTTC. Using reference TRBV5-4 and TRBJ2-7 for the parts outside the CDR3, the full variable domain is ETGVTQSPTHLIKTRGQQVTLRCSSQSGHNTVSWYQQALGQGPQFIFQYYREEENGRGNFPPRFSGLQFPNYSSELNVNALELDDSALYLCASSGQGWNEQYFGPGTRLTVT.

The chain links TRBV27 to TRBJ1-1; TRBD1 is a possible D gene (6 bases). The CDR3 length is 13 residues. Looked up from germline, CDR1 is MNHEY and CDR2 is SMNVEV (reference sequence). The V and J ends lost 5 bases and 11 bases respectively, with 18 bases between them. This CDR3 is CASSADYRDWAFF. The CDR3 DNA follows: TGTGCCAGCAGTGCCGACTACAGGGATTGGGCTTTCTTT.